Sequencing of this T cell receptor (beta chain) was carried out in a study of blood T cell repertoires in COVID-19. For the study at large: Some COVID-19 samples were acute and others convalescent; all came from the United States, Italy and Spain. Nucleic acid was either cDNA or gDNA, and it came from T cells, B-cell-depleted T cells, or PBMCs.

Assay: immunoSEQ multiplex PCR; the TCRdb copy retains only in-frame clones and omits some. The table shows hundreds of thousands of clones, with about nine tenths occurring only once. The CDR3 consists of 14 residues. Germline trimming cut 0 bases from V and 15 bases from J; bases unmatched to any gene: 10. CDR1 and CDR2 (germline): LGHNA, YSLEER. This sequence originates from a woman aged 40 to 50 who had recovered from COVID-19. What was sequenced was peripheral blood. The V call is TRBV4-3, the J call TRBJ1-4; 7 positions match TRBD1. The CDR3 DNA reads as TGCGCCAGCAGCCAAGATATGGCGGACAGGAGGATGTTTTTT. Its translation: CASSQDMADRRMFF.